This T cell receptor (beta chain) emerged from a study of blood T cell repertoires in COVID-19. Study background: The United States, Italy and Spain were the sources of the acute and convalescent COVID-19 samples. T cells, B-cell-depleted T cells, or PBMCs provided the cDNA or gDNA that served as material.

CDR3 length equals 13 residues. Germline trimming cut 6 bases from V and 1 base from J; bases unmatched to any gene: 2. In the original analysis: By means of reference gene primer amplification, nucleated cell counts were estimated. The repertoire was sequenced with immunoSEQ multiplex PCR; TCRdb's copy has only in-frame clones and lacks some. D and trimming come from the DNA, and the V and J calls and clone size come from that table. The data hold approximately 20,000 clones, with about 88% observed a single time. The receptor's source is a human donor with active COVID-19. The donor label of this sample is uncertain. The sequencing input was peripheral blood. J is TRBJ1-1 and V is TRBV12-3 or TRBV12-4, with 7 bases that match TRBD1. CDR3 in amino acids: CASSGQANTEAFF. In DNA, the CDR3 is TGTGCCAGCAGCGGACAGGCGAACACTGAAGCTTTCTTT.